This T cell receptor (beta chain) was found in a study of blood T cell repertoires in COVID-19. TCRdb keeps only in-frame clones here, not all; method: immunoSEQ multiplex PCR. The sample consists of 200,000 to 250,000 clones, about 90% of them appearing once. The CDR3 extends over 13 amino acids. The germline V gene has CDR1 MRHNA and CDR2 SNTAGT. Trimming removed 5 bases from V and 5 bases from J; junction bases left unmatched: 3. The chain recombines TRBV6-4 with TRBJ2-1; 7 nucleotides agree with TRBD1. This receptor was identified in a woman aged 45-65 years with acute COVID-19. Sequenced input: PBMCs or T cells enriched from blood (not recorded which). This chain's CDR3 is CASSPTGNNEQFF. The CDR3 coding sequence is TGTGCCAGCAGTCCGACAGGGAACAATGAGCAGTTCTTC.